This record concerns one T cell receptor (beta chain) sequence. Its antigen remains unidentified. Within one base of it there is no much larger clone, and no base qualities were kept. The data were obtained in a study of T cell changes during pregnancy in multiple sclerosis (dated by TCRdb to between 2018 and 2021). Context from the whole study: In women with multiple sclerosis, the researchers looked at how the T cell repertoire shifted as pregnancy progressed.

Libraries were constructed by the immunoSEQ multiplex PCR assay. TCRdb took over this immuneACCESS table, retaining in-frame rearrangements with V and J assigned. Such tables are incomplete; in checked studies, under half of the missing clones stem from an unresolved V gene, and the remainder is unexplained. This sample has roughly 53,000 clones in its table, and 85% to 95% of those were observed once. The ten top clones hold approximately 0.61% of the sample. The clonotype was recovered from a female donor with multiple sclerosis, enrolled in a pregnancy study. Material: CD4+ T cells from peripheral blood mononuclear cells, obtained in the third trimester of pregnancy.

The CDR3 region: CSATLTGRGGEQYF. In nucleotide form, the sequence is TGCAGCGCTACCCTGACCGGAAGGGGGGGCGAGCAGTACTTC. In this chain, TRBV29-1 is recombined with TRBJ2-7; TRBD2 is perhaps the D gene, given 7 matching bases. V lost 7 bases and J lost 6 bases; the stretch between them is 22 bases long. CDR1 SQVTM and CDR2 ANQGSEA were looked up in the germline V gene. The CDR3, from cysteine to phenylalanine, totals 14 residues. Left in the record is the CDR3 DNA by itself, 42 bases read in frame from the first base.